Below, 24 T cell receptor beta chains from the same sample are listed, as sequenced in a study of control samples from healthy donors and cancer patients. Some clones are missing from TCRdb's copy, which holds only in-frame ones; the method was immunoSEQ multiplex PCR. The data show 150,000 to 190,000 clones, about 93% seen once. Sequences were obtained from blood. The origin of the receptors is a middle-aged man in good health.

The chain is built from TRBV28 and TRBJ1-5; 9 bases map to TRBD1. The CDR3 covers 12 residues. Germline-derived CDR1 and CDR2 are MDHEN and SYDVKM. The V gene end was trimmed by 10 bases and the J gene end by 6 bases; junction bases not matched to a gene: 4. This CDR3 reads CATGQGPQPQHF. The CDR3 DNA reads as TGTGCCACAGGACAGGGGCCTCAGCCCCAGCATTTT.

The V and J genes are TRBV5-4 and TRBJ2-3; D is uncertain. V lost 2 bases, J lost 2 bases, and 9 bases lay in between. This CDR3 has 14 residues. Germline loops: CDR1 SGHNT, CDR2 YYREEE (reference sequence). The CDR3 region has the DNA TGTGCCAGCAGCTTCGGCCAGCCCACAGATACGCAGTATTTT. This codes for CASSFGQPTDTQYF.

The count of this clone is one. The rearrangement uses TRBV29-1 and TRBJ1-3; D not certain. In germline, CDR1 is SQVTM, CDR2 ANQGSEA. V lost 4 bases, J lost 0 bases, and 7 bases lay in between. The CDR3 runs to 13 residues. In nucleotides, the CDR3 is TGCAGCGTTGTAGAGTCCTCTGGAAACACCATATATTTT. Translated: CSVVESSGNTIYF. The complete variable domain, with remaining parts taken from reference TRBV29-1 and TRBJ1-3, reads SAVISQKPSRDICQRGTSLTIQCQVDSQVTMMFWYRQQPGQSLTLIATANQGSEATYESGFVIDKFPISRPNLTFSTLTVSNMSPEDSSIYLCSVVESSGNTIYFGEGSWLTVV.

V is TRBV5-1 and J is TRBJ2-7, with TRBD2 matching over 13 bases. The V gene end was trimmed by 4 bases and the J gene end by 3 bases; junction bases not matched to a gene: 4. Germline-derived CDR1 and CDR2 are SGHRS and YFSETQ. The CDR3 has 15 residues. In nucleotides, the CDR3 is TGCGCCAGCAGCCCGGGACTAGCGGGAATCTACGAGCAGTACTTC. It specifies CASSPGLAGIYEQYF.

This CDR3 is CASSNSGITYEQYF. CDR3 DNA: TGCGCCAGCAGCAACAGCGGGATCACCTACGAGCAGTACTTC. The rearrangement links TRBV5-1 to TRBJ2-7; 7 bases match TRBD2. The germline V gene has CDR1 SGHRS and CDR2 YFSETQ. With 4 bases clipped from V and 2 bases from J, the junction kept 6 bases outside the gene matches. The CDR3 has 14 residues.

The V gene is TRBV6-6, the J gene TRBJ2-2, with D perhaps given as TRBD1 or TRBD2 (5 bases each). Trimming took off 5 bases at V and 4 bases at J, with 11 bases between the two ends. Looked up from germline, CDR1 is MNHNY and CDR2 is SVGAGI (reference sequence). The CDR3 has 14 amino acids. CDR3 coding DNA: TGTGCCAGCAGTCGGGACCTACCCACCGGGGAGCTGTTTTTT. Its protein is CASSRDLPTGELFF.

The CDR3 DNA sequence: TGTGCCAGCAGTTCCCCCCTACGGTGGACCTATGGCTACACCTTC. It is translated as CASSSPLRWTYGYTF. The chain employs TRBV28 and TRBJ1-2; D not resolved. Germline V lookup: CDR1 MDHEN, CDR2 SYDVKM. Trimming took 4 bases from V and 4 from J, leaving 16 bases between them. This CDR3 contains 15 residues.

The rearrangement uses TRBV2 and TRBJ2-3; D possibly corresponds to TRBD2 (5 bases). CDR1 and CDR2 (germline): SNHLY, FYNNEI. V was trimmed by 3 bases and J by 1 base, leaving 5 bases between them. The CDR3 has 13 amino acids. The DNA for the CDR3 is TGTGCCAGCAGTGACGGGGGCACAGATACGCAGTATTTT. It encodes CASSDGGTDTQYF.

The chain has TRBV7-9 and TRBJ1-2, with D unresolved. In germline, CDR1 is SEHNR, CDR2 FQNEAQ (reference sequence). Trimming shortened V by 1 base and J by 11 bases, and 17 bases separated the two germline ends. This CDR3 spans 14 amino acids. Written as DNA, the CDR3 is TGTGCCAGCAGCTTAGGAACGGTTAATGGGCTGTACACCTTC. It translates to CASSLGTVNGLYTF.

The chain recombines TRBV2 with TRBJ1-1, with D perhaps matching TRBD1 (6 bases). Germline V gene sequence: CDR1 SNHLY, CDR2 FYNNEI. There are 16 residues in the CDR3. Between the trimmed V and J ends, which lost 0 bases and 4 bases, there was a span of 15 bases. CDR3: CASSEAIGQRGTEAFF. The CDR3 coding sequence is TGTGCCAGCAGTGAAGCGATTGGACAGCGAGGCACTGAAGCTTTCTTT.

The V call is TRBV21-1, the J call TRBJ2-2; the table calls TRBD2, which could not be checked here. TRBV21-1 is reported as a pseudogene. This CDR3 spans 15 amino acids. CDR3 bases: TGTGCCAGCAGAGCGGGAGTCGGCGACACCGGGGAGCTGTTTTTT. It specifies CASRAGVGDTGELFF.

This chain uses TRBV19 with TRBJ1-4; perhaps TRBD1 as D (5 bases). Germline loops: CDR1 LNHDA, CDR2 SQIVND (reference sequence). Trimming removed 3 bases from V and 0 bases from J, with 8 bases in between. The CDR3 spans 15 residues. As DNA, the CDR3 is TGTGCCAGTAGTATCAGGGCAGCAACTAATGAAAAACTGTTTTTT. This codes for CASSIRAATNEKLFF.

This chain links TRBV2 with TRBJ1-1; D is uncertain. This CDR3 contains 11 residues. Germline CDR1 is SNHLY and CDR2 is FYNNEI. Trimming stripped 7 bases from V and 0 bases from J, with 3 bases between. This CDR3 reads CASNVNTEAFF. The CDR3 DNA reads TGTGCCAGCAACGTGAACACTGAAGCTTTCTTT.

The chain carries TRBV3-1 (or the pseudogene TRBV3-2) and TRBJ2-1; D unresolved. The CDR3 runs to 13 residues. Germline V lookup: CDR1 LGHDT, CDR2 YNNKEL (reference sequence). Trimming removed 3 bases from V and 11 bases from J, with 14 bases in between. The CDR3 nucleotides are TGTGCCAGCAGCCAGTCCTACGGACCCCAGCAGTTCTTC. Encoded protein: CASSQSYGPQQFF.

V usage is TRBV19 and J usage is TRBJ2-6, with D uncertain. The CDR3 extends over 13 amino acids. Trimming took 6 bases from V and 4 from J, leaving 7 bases between them. CDR1 and CDR2 from the germline V gene are LNHDA and SQIVND (reference sequence). CDR3 DNA: TGTGCCAGTAGGCGTGTAGGGGCCAACGTCCTGACTTTC. This encodes CASRRVGANVLTF.

CDR3 sequence: CASSEGGAGISYNEQFF. Here the CDR3 DNA reads TGCGCCAGCAGTGAAGGAGGAGCGGGTATCTCCTACAATGAGCAGTTCTTC. J is TRBJ2-1 and V is TRBV10-1, with D possibly matching TRBD2 (6 bases). The germline V gene encodes CDR1 WNHNN and CDR2 SYGVQD (reference sequence). The CDR3 totals 17 residues. Trimming pared 3 bases from V and 0 bases from J, leaving 15 bases between.

The gene calls are TRBV7-2 and TRBJ2-2; a possible D gene is TRBD2 (5 bases). This CDR3 has 16 residues. The germline gives CDR1 SGHTA, CDR2 FQGNSA. The V gene lost 1 base and the J gene lost 2 bases, with 11 bases spanning the gap. The CDR3 region has the DNA TGTGCCAGCAGCTTAGAAGCGAGGGCCAACACCGGGGAGCTGTTTTTT. Encoded protein: CASSLEARANTGELFF. Filled out from reference TRBV7-2 and TRBJ2-2, the complete variable domain reads GAGVSQSPSNKVTEKGKDVELRCDPISGHTALYWYRQSLGQGLEFLIYFQGNSAPDKSGLPSDRFSAERTGGSVSTLTIQRTQQEDSAVYLCASSLEARANTGELFFGEGSRLTVL.

The V and J genes are TRBV5-6 and TRBJ2-3; no firm D call. Germline values: CDR1 SGHDT, CDR2 YYEEEE. The V gene lost 4 bases and the J gene lost 9 bases, with 21 bases spanning the gap. The CDR3 loop spans 15 amino acids. The CDR3, as DNA: TGTGCCAGCAGCCCCGCCTTCGGGTCAATCGGCACGCAGTATTTT. Translation: CASSPAFGSIGTQYF.

V gene TRBV15 combines with J gene TRBJ2-5; possible D gene TRBD2, 5 bases. Trimming took 1 base from V and 2 from J, leaving 17 bases between them. This CDR3 comprises 17 residues. Germline loops: CDR1 LNHNV, CDR2 YYDKDF (reference sequence). The CDR3 loop is CATSRGASRALQETQYF. For the CDR3, the DNA is TGTGCCACCAGCAGAGGGGCTAGCAGAGCCCTGCAAGAGACCCAGTACTTC. Based on the CDR3 plus reference TRBV15 and TRBJ2-5, the full variable domain is DAMVIQNPRYQVTQFGKPVTLSCSQTLNHNVMYWYQQKSSQAPKLLFHYYDKDFNNEADTPDNFQSRRPNTSFCFLDIRSPGLGDTAMYLCATSRGASRALQETQYFGPGTRLLVL.

J is TRBJ2-7 and V is TRBV9, with TRBD2 matching over 8 bases. The ends lost 1 base at V and 2 bases at J; junction bases unmatched: 11. The length of the CDR3 is 17 residues. Germline assignment: CDR1 SGDLS and CDR2 YYNGEE. The CDR3 nucleotides read TGTGCCAGCAGCGTAACTTCCGCGGCTAGCGGGCCCTACGAGCAGTACTTC. It specifies CASSVTSAASGPYEQYF.

As to this clone: This sample includes further DNA sequences coding for the same CDR3. The gene calls are TRBV7-2 and TRBJ2-1; the D is unclear. V shed 1 base and J shed 6 bases, with 7 bases lying between them. Germline lookup yields CDR1 SGHTA and CDR2 FQGNSA. The CDR3 is 13 amino acids. For the CDR3, the DNA is TGTGCCAGCAGCTTAGGACCGGCCAATGAGCAGTTCTTC. This translates into CASSLGPANEQFF.

The genes are TRBV6-1 and TRBJ2-1, with 11 bases fitting TRBD2. Trimming removed 2 bases from V and 11 bases from J; junction bases left unmatched: 17. Germline CDR1 MNHNS, CDR2 SASEGT. The CDR3 extends over 18 amino acids. CDR3 residues: CASSEFGSGRVLEIKQFF. The CDR3 bases are TGTGCCAGCAGTGAATTTGGTAGCGGGAGGGTTTTAGAAATCAAGCAGTTCTTC.

This chain connects TRBV5-1 to TRBJ1-2, with 7 bases matching TRBD1. The CDR3 has 16 residues. V lost 0 bases and J lost 2; bases outside the gene matches: 7. CDR1 is SGHRS and CDR2 is YFSETQ in the germline V gene. CDR3 nucleotide sequence: TGCGCCAGCAGCTTGGTGTCGGCAGGGGGAAACTATGGCTACACCTTC. Protein: CASSLVSAGGNYGYTF.

About this clone itself: The same CDR3 is also encoded by other DNA sequences in this sample. The rearrangement uses TRBV28 and TRBJ2-7, with 8 bases matching TRBD2. Per germline, CDR1 MDHEN and CDR2 SYDVKM. V was clipped by 7 bases and J by 0 bases; unmatched bases: 5. CDR3 length equals 14 residues. This CDR3 is CASTLSGTSYEQYF. DNA for the CDR3: TGTGCCAGCACCCTTAGCGGGACCTCCTACGAGCAGTACTTC.